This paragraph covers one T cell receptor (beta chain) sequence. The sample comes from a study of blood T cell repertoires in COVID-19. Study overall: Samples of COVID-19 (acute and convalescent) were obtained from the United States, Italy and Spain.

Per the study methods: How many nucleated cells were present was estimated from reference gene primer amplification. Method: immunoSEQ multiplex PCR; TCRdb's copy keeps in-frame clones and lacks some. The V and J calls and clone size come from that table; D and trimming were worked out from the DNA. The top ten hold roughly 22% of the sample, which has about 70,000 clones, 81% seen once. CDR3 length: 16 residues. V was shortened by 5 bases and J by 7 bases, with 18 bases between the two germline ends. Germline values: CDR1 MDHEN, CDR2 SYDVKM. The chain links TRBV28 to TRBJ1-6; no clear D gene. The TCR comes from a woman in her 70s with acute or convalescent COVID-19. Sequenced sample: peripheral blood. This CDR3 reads CASSALKTRGNSPLHF. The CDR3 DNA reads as TGTGCCAGCAGTGCCCTGAAGACCCGAGGGAATTCACCCCTCCACTTT.